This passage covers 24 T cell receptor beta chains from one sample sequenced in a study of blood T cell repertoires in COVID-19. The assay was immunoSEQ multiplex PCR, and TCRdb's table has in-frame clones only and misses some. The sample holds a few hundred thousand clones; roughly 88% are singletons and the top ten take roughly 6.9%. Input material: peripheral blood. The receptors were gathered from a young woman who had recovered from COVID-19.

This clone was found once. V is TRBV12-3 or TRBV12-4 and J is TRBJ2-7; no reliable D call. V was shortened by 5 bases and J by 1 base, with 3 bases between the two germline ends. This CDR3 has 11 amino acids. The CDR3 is CASSPSYEQYF. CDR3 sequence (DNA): TGTGCCAGCAGTCCATCCTACGAGCAGTACTTC.

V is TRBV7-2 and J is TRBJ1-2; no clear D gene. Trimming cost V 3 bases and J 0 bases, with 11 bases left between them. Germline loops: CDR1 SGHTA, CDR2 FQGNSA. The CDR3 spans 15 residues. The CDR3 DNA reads TGTGCCAGCAGCTTCGACGGAGCTGCTAACTATGGCTACACCTTC. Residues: CASSFDGAANYGYTF.

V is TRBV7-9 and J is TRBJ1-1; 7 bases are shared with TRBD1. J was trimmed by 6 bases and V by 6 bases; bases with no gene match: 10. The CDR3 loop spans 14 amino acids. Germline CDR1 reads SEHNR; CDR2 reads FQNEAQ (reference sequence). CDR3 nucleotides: TGTGCCAGCAGACCCGCCCGGGACAGCTCTGAAGCTTTCTTT. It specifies CASRPARDSSEAFF.

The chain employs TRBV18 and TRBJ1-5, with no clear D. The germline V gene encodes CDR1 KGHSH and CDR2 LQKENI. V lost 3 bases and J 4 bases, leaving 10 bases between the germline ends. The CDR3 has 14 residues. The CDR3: CASSPRPGNQPQHF. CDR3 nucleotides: TGTGCCAGCTCACCCCGGCCGGGGAATCAGCCCCAGCATTTT.

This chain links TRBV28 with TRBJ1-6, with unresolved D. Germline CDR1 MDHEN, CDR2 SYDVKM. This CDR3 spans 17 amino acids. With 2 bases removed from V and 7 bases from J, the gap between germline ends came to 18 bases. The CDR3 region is CASSLPARRLGNSPLHF. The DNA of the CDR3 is TGTGCCAGCAGTTTACCGGCCCGGCGTCTCGGGAATTCACCCCTCCACTTT.

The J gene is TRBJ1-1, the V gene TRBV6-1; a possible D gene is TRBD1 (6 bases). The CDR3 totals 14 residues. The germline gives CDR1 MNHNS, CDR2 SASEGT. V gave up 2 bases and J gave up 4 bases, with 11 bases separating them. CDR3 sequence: CASSETRGGTEAFF. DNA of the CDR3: TGTGCCAGCAGTGAAACCAGGGGTGGCACTGAAGCTTTCTTT.

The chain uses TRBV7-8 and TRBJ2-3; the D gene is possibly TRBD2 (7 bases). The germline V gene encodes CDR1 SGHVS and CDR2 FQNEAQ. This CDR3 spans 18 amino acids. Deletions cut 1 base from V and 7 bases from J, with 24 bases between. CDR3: CASSLGVAGARIANTQYF. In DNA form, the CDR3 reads TGTGCCAGCAGCTTAGGGGTCGCGGGGGCGCGAATTGCGAATACGCAGTATTTT. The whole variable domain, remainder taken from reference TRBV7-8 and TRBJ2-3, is GAGVSQSPRYKVAKRGQDVALRCDPISGHVSLFWYQQALGQGPEFLTYFQNEAQLDKSGLPSDRFFAERPEGSVSTLKIQRTQQEDSAVYLCASSLGVAGARIANTQYFGPGTRLTVL.

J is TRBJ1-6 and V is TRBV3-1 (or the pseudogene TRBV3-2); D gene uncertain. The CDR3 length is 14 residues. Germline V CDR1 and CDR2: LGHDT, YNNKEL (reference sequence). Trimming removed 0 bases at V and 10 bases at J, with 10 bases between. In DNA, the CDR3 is TGTGCCAGCAGCCAAGATCTTACTTGGTCACCCCTCCACTTT. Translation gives CASSQDLTWSPLHF.

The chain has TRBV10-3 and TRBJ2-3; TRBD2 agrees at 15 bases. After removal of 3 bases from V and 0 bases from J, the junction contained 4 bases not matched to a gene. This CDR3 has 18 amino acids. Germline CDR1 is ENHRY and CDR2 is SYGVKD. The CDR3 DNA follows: TGTGCCATCAGTGAATCCGGGACTAGCGGGGGGAGCACAGATACGCAGTATTTT. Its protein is CAISESGTSGGSTDTQYF.

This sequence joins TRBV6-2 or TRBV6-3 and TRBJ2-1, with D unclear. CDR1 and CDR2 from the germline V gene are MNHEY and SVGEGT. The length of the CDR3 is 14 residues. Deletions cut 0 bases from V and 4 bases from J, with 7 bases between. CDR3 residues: CASSYSSTYNEQFF. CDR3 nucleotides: TGTGCCAGCAGTTACTCCTCGACTTACAATGAGCAGTTCTTC.

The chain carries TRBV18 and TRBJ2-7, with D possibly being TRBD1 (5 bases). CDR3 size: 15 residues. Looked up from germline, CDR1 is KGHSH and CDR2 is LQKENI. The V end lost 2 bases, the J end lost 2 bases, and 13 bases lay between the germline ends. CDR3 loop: CASSPGEDRPYEQYF. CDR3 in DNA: TGTGCCAGCTCACCAGGGGAAGACAGACCCTACGAGCAGTACTTC.

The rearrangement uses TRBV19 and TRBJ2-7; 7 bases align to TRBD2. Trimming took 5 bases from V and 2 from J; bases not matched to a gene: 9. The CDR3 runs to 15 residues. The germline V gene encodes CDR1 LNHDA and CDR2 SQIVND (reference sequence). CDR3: CASSASSGGAYEQYF. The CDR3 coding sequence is TGTGCCAGTAGTGCTTCTTCGGGGGGTGCCTACGAGCAGTACTTC.

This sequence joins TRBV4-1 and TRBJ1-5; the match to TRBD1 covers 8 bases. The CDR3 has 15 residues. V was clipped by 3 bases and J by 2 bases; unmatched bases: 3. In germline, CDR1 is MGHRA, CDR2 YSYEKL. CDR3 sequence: CASSHQTGGNQPQHF. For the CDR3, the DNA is TGCGCCAGCAGCCACCAGACAGGGGGCAATCAGCCCCAGCATTTT.

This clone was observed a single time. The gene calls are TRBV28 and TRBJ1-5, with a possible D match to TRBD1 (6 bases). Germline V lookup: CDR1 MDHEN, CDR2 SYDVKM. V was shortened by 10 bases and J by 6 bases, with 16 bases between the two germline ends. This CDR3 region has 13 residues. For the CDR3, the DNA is TGTGCCACCCAGGGGATCTTAGGTCAGCCCCAGCATTTT. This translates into CATQGILGQPQHF.

The CDR3 DNA follows: TGTGCCAGCAGCCCCGGACAGGGGGCTAGAAGCAATCAGCCCCAGCATTTT. Translating gives CASSPGQGARSNQPQHF. The chain recombines TRBV5-5 with TRBJ1-5; 11 positions agree with TRBD1. The V gene end was trimmed by 4 bases and the J gene end by 1 base; junction bases not matched to a gene: 7. CDR3 size: 17 residues. In germline, CDR1 is SGHKS, CDR2 YYEKEE (reference sequence).

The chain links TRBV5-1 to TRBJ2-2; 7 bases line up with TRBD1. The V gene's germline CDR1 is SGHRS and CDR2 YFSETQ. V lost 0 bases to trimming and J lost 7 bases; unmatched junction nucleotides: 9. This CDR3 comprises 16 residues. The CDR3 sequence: CASSLVTTGEGGELFF. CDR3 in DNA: TGCGCCAGCAGCTTGGTTACTACAGGGGAAGGCGGGGAGCTGTTTTTT.

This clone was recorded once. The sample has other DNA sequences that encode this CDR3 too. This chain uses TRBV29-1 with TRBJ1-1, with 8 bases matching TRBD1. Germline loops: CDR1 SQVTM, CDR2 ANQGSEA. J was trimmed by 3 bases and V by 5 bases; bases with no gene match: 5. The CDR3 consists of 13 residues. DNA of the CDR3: TGCAGCGTTTTGACAGGGGAGGACACTGAAGCTTTCTTT. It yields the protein CSVLTGEDTEAFF.

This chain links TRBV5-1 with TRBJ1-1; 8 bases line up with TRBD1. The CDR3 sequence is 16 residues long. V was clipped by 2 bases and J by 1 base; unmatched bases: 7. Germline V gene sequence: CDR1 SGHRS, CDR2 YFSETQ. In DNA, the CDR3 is TGCGCCAGCAGCTTCCTCTGGACAGGGAAGAACACTGAAGCTTTCTTT. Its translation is CASSFLWTGKNTEAFF.

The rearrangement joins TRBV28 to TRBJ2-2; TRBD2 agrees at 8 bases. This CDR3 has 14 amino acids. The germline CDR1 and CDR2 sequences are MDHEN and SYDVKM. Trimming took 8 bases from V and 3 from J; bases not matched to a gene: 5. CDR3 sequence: CASLGGGYTGELFF. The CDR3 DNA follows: TGTGCCAGCCTCGGGGGGGGATACACCGGGGAGCTGTTTTTT.

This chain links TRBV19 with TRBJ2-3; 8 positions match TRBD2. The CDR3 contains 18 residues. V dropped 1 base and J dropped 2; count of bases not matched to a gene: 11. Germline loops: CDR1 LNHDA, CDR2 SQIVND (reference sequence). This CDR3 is CASSIGRLSGVFTDTQYF. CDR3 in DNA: TGTGCCAGTAGTATAGGGCGGCTTAGCGGGGTTTTCACAGATACGCAGTATTTT.

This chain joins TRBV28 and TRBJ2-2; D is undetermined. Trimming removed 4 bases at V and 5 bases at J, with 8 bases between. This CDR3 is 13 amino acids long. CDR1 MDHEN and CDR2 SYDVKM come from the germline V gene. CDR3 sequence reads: CASSSTWTGELFF. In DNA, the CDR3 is TGTGCCAGCAGTTCCACATGGACCGGGGAGCTGTTTTTT. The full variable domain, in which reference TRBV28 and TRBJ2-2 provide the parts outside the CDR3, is DVKVTQSSRYLVKRTGEKVFLECVQDMDHENMFWYRQDPGLGLRLIYFSYDVKMKEKGDIPEGYSVSREKKERFSLILESASTNQTSMYLCASSSTWTGELFFGEGSRLTVL.

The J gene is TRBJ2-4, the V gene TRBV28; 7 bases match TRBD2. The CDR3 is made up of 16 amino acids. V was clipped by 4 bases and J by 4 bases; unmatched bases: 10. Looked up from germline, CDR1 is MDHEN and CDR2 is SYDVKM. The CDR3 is CASSSLAAVIKNIQYF. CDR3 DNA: TGTGCCAGCAGTTCCCTAGCGGCGGTAATAAAAAACATTCAGTACTTC.

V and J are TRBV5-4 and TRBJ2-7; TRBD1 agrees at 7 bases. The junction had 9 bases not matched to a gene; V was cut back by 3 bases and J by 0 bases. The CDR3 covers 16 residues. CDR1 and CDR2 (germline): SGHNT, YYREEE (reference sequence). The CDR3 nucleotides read TGTGCCAGCAGCTCAGGCGACAGGGAATCCTCCTACGAGCAGTACTTC. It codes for CASSSGDRESSYEQYF.

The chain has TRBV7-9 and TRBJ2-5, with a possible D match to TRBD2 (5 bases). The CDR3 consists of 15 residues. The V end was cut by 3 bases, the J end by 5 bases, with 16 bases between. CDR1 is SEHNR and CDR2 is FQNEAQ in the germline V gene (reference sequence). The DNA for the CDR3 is TGTGCCAGCAGCTTGAGGGTGGGCGGCCCCGAGACCCAGTACTTC. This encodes CASSLRVGGPETQYF.